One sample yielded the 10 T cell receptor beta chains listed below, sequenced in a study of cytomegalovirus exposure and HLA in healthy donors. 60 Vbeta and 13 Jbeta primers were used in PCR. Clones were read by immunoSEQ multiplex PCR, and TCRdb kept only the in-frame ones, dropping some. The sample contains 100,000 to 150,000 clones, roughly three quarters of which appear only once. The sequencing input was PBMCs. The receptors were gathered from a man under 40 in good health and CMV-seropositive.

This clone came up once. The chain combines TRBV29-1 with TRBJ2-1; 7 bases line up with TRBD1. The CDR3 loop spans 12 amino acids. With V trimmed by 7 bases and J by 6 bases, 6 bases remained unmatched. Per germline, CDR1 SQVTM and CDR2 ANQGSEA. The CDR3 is CSGQGYVNEQFF. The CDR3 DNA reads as TGCAGCGGACAGGGTTATGTCAATGAGCAGTTCTTC.

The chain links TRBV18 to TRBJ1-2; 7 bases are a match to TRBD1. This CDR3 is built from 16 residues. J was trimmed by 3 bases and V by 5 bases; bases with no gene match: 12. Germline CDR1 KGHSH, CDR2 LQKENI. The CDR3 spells CASSSNNRGGDYGYTF. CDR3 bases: TGTGCCAGCTCATCAAATAACAGGGGCGGAGACTATGGCTACACCTTC.

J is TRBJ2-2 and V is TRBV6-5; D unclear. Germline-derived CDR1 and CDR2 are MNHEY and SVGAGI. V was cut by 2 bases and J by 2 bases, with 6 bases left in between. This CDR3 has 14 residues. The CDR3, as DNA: TGTGCCAGCAGTTACAACATTAACACCGGGGAGCTGTTTTTT. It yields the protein CASSYNINTGELFF.

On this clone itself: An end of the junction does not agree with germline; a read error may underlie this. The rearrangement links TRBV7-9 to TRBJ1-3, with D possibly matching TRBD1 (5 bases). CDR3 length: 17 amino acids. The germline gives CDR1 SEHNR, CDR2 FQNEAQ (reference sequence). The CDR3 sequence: CSSSANPGLTSGNTIYF. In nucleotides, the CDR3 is TGTTCCAGCAGCGCTAACCCGGGACTTACCTCTGGAAACACCATATATTTT.

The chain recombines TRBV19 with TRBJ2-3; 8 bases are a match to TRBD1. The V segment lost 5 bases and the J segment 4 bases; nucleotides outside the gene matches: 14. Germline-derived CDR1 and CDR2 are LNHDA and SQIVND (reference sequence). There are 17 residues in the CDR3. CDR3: CASSSPGTGRGADTQYF. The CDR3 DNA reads TGTGCCAGTAGTTCCCCCGGGACAGGTCGAGGCGCAGATACGCAGTATTTT.

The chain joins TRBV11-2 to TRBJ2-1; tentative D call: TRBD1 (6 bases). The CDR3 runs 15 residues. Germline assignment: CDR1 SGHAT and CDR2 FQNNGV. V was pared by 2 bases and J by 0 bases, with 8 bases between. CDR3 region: CASSLTGYSYNEQFF. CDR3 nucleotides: TGTGCCAGCAGCTTAACAGGGTACTCCTACAATGAGCAGTTCTTC.

The CDR3 loop reads CASGLVLTGRFNYGYTF. CDR3 DNA: TGTGCTAGTGGTTTGGTACTGACAGGCCGATTTAACTATGGCTACACCTTC. The rearrangement joins TRBV12-5 to TRBJ1-2, with D possibly matching TRBD1 (6 bases). Trimming shortened V by 0 bases and J by 1 base, and 15 bases separated the two germline ends. CDR1 LGHNT and CDR2 FRNRAP come from the germline V gene. The CDR3 is made up of 17 amino acids.

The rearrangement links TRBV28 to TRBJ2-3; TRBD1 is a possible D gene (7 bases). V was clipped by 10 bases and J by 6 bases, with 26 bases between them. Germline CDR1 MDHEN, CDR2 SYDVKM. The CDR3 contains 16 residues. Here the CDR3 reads CATSSLESGGPDTQYF. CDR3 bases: TGTGCCACCTCTTCTCTAGAGTCAGGGGGGCCGGATACGCAGTATTTT.

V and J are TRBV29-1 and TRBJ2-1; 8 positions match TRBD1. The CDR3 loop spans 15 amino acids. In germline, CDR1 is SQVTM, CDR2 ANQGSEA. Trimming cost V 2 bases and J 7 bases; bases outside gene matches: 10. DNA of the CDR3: TGCAGCGTTGAAAGCGGTTCAGGGGGCATGAATGAGCAGTTCTTC. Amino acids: CSVESGSGGMNEQFF.

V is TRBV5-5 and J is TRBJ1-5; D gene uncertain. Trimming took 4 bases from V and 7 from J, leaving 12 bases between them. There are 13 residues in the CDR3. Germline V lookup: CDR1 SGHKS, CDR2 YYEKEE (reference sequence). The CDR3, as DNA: TGTGCCAGCAGCCCCGAGCTTCGACAGCCCCAGCATTTT. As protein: CASSPELRQPQHF.